These 23 T cell receptor beta chains were all obtained from the same sample, sequenced in a study of T-cell memory formation after mild COVID-19 (dated by TCRdb to about 2021). Library preparation was by 5' RACE. The instrument was an Illumina NovaSeq 6000. TCRdb trimmed the raw reads at Q25, called clones with MiXCR and kept productive beta chains. A single entry per CDR3 protein holds the most common genes and DNA from its merged rows. For this sample the table gives roughly 100,000 distinct CDR3 sequences, of which under 15% were detected only once. 27% of the sample lies in the top ten. Specimen: PBMCs or a T cell subset sorted from them (not recorded which). The receptors come from an adult woman who had mild COVID-19 (a few samples of this study predate the infection). The sample titles of this study are shuffled in the database, so cell type and time point are left out; the donor was told from shared clones.

This clonotype was counted a few times. J is TRBJ2-1 and V is TRBV27; 12 bases match TRBD2. Germline V gene data show CDR1 as MNHEY and CDR2 as SMNVEV (reference sequence). This CDR3 contains 17 residues. The ends lost 5 bases at V and 1 base at J; junction bases unmatched: 6. CDR3 region: CASSLAGGPRSYNEQFF. The CDR3 DNA sequence: TGTGCCAGCAGTCTAGCGGGAGGGCCTAGGTCCTACAATGAGCAGTTCTTC.

This chain connects TRBV9 to TRBJ2-5, with a tentative D call TRBD1 (6 bases). Germline CDR1 reads SGDLS; CDR2 reads YYNGEE. The CDR3 has 17 amino acids. V dropped 3 bases and J dropped 3 bases, with 21 bases sitting between them. CDR3 residues: CASSAGQLNSIKETQYF. In DNA, the CDR3 is TGTGCCAGCAGCGCCGGACAGTTAAACTCTATAAAAGAGACCCAGTACTTC.

This clonotype was recorded a few times. The chain carries TRBV4-3 and TRBJ1-1, with no clear D. V was pared by 0 bases and J by 4 bases, with 18 bases between. The CDR3 covers 17 residues. Germline V gives CDR1 LGHNA, CDR2 YSLEER. The CDR3 region is CASSQDTRSGRTTEAFF. In nucleotides, the CDR3 is TGCGCCAGCAGCCAAGACACCCGTTCGGGTAGGACCACTGAAGCTTTCTTT.

The chain combines TRBV5-6 with TRBJ2-3; no clear D gene. In germline, CDR1 is SGHDT, CDR2 YYEEEE. The V and J ends lost 1 base and 3 bases respectively, with 15 bases between them. The CDR3 covers 16 residues. The CDR3 protein is CASSLFLEVGTDTQYF. The CDR3 DNA follows: TGTGCCAGCAGCTTGTTCCTTGAGGTTGGAACAGATACGCAGTATTTT.

This clonotype was observed a handful of times. V and J are TRBV6-6 and TRBJ2-5; 8 bases align to TRBD2. The J segment lost 5 bases and the V segment lost 6 bases, leaving 14 bases of the junction unmatched. This CDR3 is 16 amino acids long. CDR1 is MNHNY, CDR2 SVGAGI, per germline (reference sequence). In nucleotides, the CDR3 is TGTGCCAGCAGCCCCTTCCGACTAGCGAAAGGGGAGACCCAGTACTTC. Protein: CASSPFRLAKGETQYF.

This clonotype was counted a few times. V is TRBV4-3 and J is TRBJ2-5; 12 positions agree with TRBD2. The length of the CDR3 is 16 residues. CDR1 is LGHNA, CDR2 YSLEER, per germline. V was clipped by 4 bases and J by 4 bases; unmatched bases: 7. CDR3 in amino acids: CASSPRLAGVGETQYF. The CDR3 DNA sequence: TGCGCCAGCAGCCCGCGACTAGCGGGAGTAGGAGAGACCCAGTACTTC.

The chain links TRBV2 to TRBJ2-7; maybe TRBD2 (5 bases). CDR3 length equals 15 residues. V lost 3 bases to trimming and J lost 2 bases, with 14 bases between them. Germline V gene lookup returns CDR1 SNHLY and CDR2 FYNNEI. Here the CDR3 reads CASSDTAELTYEQYF. The CDR3 nucleotides read TGTGCCAGCAGTGATACAGCGGAATTAACCTACGAGCAGTACTTC.

This clonotype was picked up a small number of times. The V gene is TRBV13, the J gene TRBJ1-1, with 10 bases identical to TRBD1. Germline trimming cut 5 bases from V and 0 bases from J; bases unmatched to any gene: 9. Germline V gene data show CDR1 as PRHDT and CDR2 as FYEKMQ (reference sequence). This CDR3 spans 17 amino acids. CDR3 DNA: TGTGCCAGCAGCCTTTCGACAGGGGGCGGTGTGAACACTGAAGCTTTCTTT. It is translated as CASSLSTGGGVNTEAFF.

This chain links TRBV6-2 or TRBV6-3 with TRBJ2-7, with D perhaps being TRBD1 or TRBD2 (6 bases each). The CDR3 totals 15 residues. Germline loops: CDR1 MNHEY, CDR2 SVGEGT. V was shortened by 6 bases and J by 0 bases, with 15 bases between the two germline ends. The CDR3 here is CASSLTGGGSYEQYF. The CDR3, as DNA: TGTGCCAGCAGCCTGACAGGAGGGGGCTCCTACGAGCAGTACTTC.

This rearrangement joins TRBV9 to TRBJ1-6; D ambiguous. V lost 4 bases and J 7 bases, leaving 21 bases between the germline ends. Germline V gene sequence: CDR1 SGDLS, CDR2 YYNGEE. The length of the CDR3 is 17 residues. The CDR3 protein is CASSPDPGGLPNSPLHF. The CDR3 DNA follows: TGTGCCAGCAGCCCAGACCCCGGAGGGTTACCAAATTCACCCCTCCACTTT. Complete variable domain (other parts from reference TRBV9 and TRBJ1-6): DSGVTQTPKHLITATGQRVTLRCSPRSGDLSVYWYQQSLDQGLQFLIQYYNGEERAKGNILERFSAQQFPDLHSELNLSSLELGDSALYFCASSPDPGGLPNSPLHFGNGTRLTVT.

This clonotype was found many times. The genes are TRBV4-3 and TRBJ2-3; 10 bases map to TRBD2. V gave up 3 bases and J gave up 4 bases; unmatched junction bases: 13. The length of the CDR3 is 18 residues. CDR1 and CDR2 from the germline V gene are LGHNA and YSLEER. The CDR3: CASSQWGNLAGVADTQYF. In DNA, the CDR3 is TGCGCCAGCAGCCAGTGGGGTAACCTAGCGGGAGTGGCAGATACGCAGTATTTT.

There are a few counts of this clonotype. The chain couples TRBV7-2 to TRBJ2-1; 10 bases line up with TRBD2. CDR1 is SGHTA, CDR2 FQGNSA, per germline. J was trimmed by 7 bases and V by 2 bases; bases with no gene match: 5. The CDR3 has 15 amino acids. Here the CDR3 reads CASSLLAGGSNEQFF. The DNA of the CDR3 is TGTGCCAGCAGCTTATTAGCGGGAGGAAGTAATGAGCAGTTCTTC. Together with reference TRBV7-2 and TRBJ2-1, the CDR3 gives the full variable domain: GAGVSQSPSNKVTEKGKDVELRCDPISGHTALYWYRQSLGQGLEFLIYFQGNSAPDKSGLPSDRFSAERTGGSVSTLTIQRTQQEDSAVYLCASSLLAGGSNEQFFGPGTRLTVL.

This clonotype has more than one count but fewer than ten. The chain uses TRBV27 and TRBJ2-2, with TRBD1 matching over 7 bases. This CDR3 comprises 17 residues. The germline gives CDR1 MNHEY, CDR2 SMNVEV (reference sequence). V shed 5 bases and J 3 bases; nucleotides not matched to a gene: 12. The CDR3 sequence: CASSPHPDRDHTGELFF. CDR3 sequence (DNA): TGTGCCAGCAGTCCACATCCCGACAGGGACCACACCGGGGAGCTGTTTTTT.

V is TRBV9 and J is TRBJ2-2; 15 bases fit TRBD2. The germline CDR1 and CDR2 sequences are SGDLS and YYNGEE. V shed 1 base and J 0 bases; nucleotides not matched to a gene: 4. The CDR3 contains 19 residues. As DNA, the CDR3 is TGTGCCAGCAGCGTAAAGGGACTAGCGGGGGGACCGAACACCGGGGAGCTGTTTTTT. Amino acid sequence: CASSVKGLAGGPNTGELFF.

This chain joins TRBV6-5 and TRBJ2-7; 7 nucleotides line up with TRBD2. Germline assignment: CDR1 MNHEY and CDR2 SVGAGI. The V segment lost 8 bases and the J segment 2 bases; nucleotides outside the gene matches: 9. The CDR3 sequence is 14 residues long. In DNA, the CDR3 is TGTGCCAGCGGTGGGGAGGGATCTACCTACGAGCAGTACTTC. This sequence encodes CASGGEGSTYEQYF.

This rearrangement joins TRBV4-1 to TRBJ2-2; TRBD2 aligns across 8 bases. V was clipped by 1 base and J by 2 bases; unmatched bases: 18. The length of the CDR3 is 21 residues. CDR1 is MGHRA and CDR2 is YSYEKL in the germline V gene. This chain's CDR3 is CASSQGPGLGTRRQNTGELFF. DNA for the CDR3: TGCGCCAGCAGCCAAGGCCCGGGACTAGGGACCAGGCGTCAAAACACCGGGGAGCTGTTTTTT.

This clonotype was seen a handful of times. This chain links TRBV4-1 with TRBJ2-2; possibly TRBD2 for D (6 bases). Trimming took off 5 bases at V and 1 base at J, with 11 bases between the two ends. CDR1 MGHRA and CDR2 YSYEKL come from the germline V gene. This CDR3 region has 15 residues. The CDR3 DNA sequence: TGCGCCAGCAGCTACCTCGGGGGGAACACCGGGGAGCTGTTTTTT. It specifies CASSYLGGNTGELFF.

This chain uses TRBV6-5 with TRBJ1-1, with no clear D. Germline CDR1 and CDR2: MNHEY and SVGAGI. This CDR3 spans 13 amino acids. The V and J ends lost 0 bases and 8 bases respectively, with 10 bases between them. Written as DNA, the CDR3 is TGTGCCAGCAGTTACTCGGGCGGCGACGAAGCTTTCTTT. As protein: CASSYSGGDEAFF.

The chain carries TRBV6-2 or TRBV6-3 and TRBJ2-2; D call uncertain. The CDR3 contains 14 residues. The germline gives CDR1 MNHEY, CDR2 SVGEGT. Trimming left V 0 bases short and J 8 bases short, with 10 bases between. CDR3 sequence reads: CASSYSYSLGELFF. As DNA, the CDR3 is TGTGCCAGCAGTTACTCGTACTCCTTGGGGGAGCTGTTTTTT.

In this sample, this clonotype turned up many times. The chain recombines TRBV29-1 with TRBJ2-4; D is uncertain. Trimming pared 4 bases from V and 7 bases from J, leaving 14 bases between. This CDR3 contains 13 residues. Per germline, CDR1 SQVTM and CDR2 ANQGSEA. CDR3 protein: CSVGPGRRNIQYF. CDR3 in DNA: TGCAGCGTTGGACCAGGACGGCGTAACATTCAGTACTTC.

This clonotype was observed once. This chain connects TRBV5-1 to TRBJ2-3; the match to TRBD2 covers 10 bases. The V gene end was trimmed by 5 bases and the J gene end by 6 bases; junction bases not matched to a gene: 9. The CDR3 is 15 amino acids. Germline CDR1 and CDR2: SGHRS and YFSETQ. The CDR3 DNA reads as TGCGCCAGCAGGATAGCTAGCGGGGGACCGGATACGCAGTATTTT. Encoded protein: CASRIASGGPDTQYF.

In this sample, this clonotype turned up a few times. This sequence joins TRBV30 and TRBJ2-2; D gene uncertain. Germline values: CDR1 GTSNPN, CDR2 SVGIG (reference sequence). The CDR3 spans 16 residues. The ends were cut back, 0 bases at V and 3 bases at J, with 14 bases in the middle. CDR3 sequence: CAWSVGQRRDTGELFF. CDR3 sequence (DNA): TGTGCCTGGAGTGTAGGGCAGCGTCGAGACACCGGGGAGCTGTTTTTT.

CDR3 in amino acids: CASSPWTGRETQYF. DNA of the CDR3: TGTGCCAGCAGCCCCTGGACAGGGCGAGAGACCCAGTACTTC. The V and J genes are TRBV5-6 and TRBJ2-5; 8 bases match TRBD1. The ends lost 4 bases at V and 4 bases at J; junction bases unmatched: 6. The V gene's germline CDR1 is SGHDT and CDR2 YYEEEE. CDR3 length: 14 amino acids.